This T cell receptor beta chain came from a study of T cells in Graves' hyperthyroidism and ophthalmopathy. Amplification of TCR beta CDR3 regions was performed using RNA transcripts as template. In the first-round RT-PCR of the TCR CDR3, the HTBI primer set was used. In TCRdb, the multiplex PCR reads were re-called with MiXCR into one record per CDR3 protein. Of tens of thousands of distinct CDR3 sequences listed, 49% are singletons. CDR1 and CDR2 (germline): MNHEY, SVGAGI. The CDR3 loop spans 15 amino acids. Trimming stripped 6 bases from V and 4 bases from J, with 19 bases between. The hyperthyroidism patients had all been newly diagnosed, and their disease duration was under 2 months. Their ages ranged from 18 to 65 years. At least ten counts were recorded for this clonotype.

The sample taken for sequencing was blood. The receptor comes from a woman between 45 and 60 years old with Graves' hyperthyroidism that later progressed to Graves' ophthalmopathy. The chain joins TRBV6-5 to TRBJ2-7, with a possible D match to TRBD1 (6 bases). The DNA for the CDR3 is TGTGCCAGCAGAACAACCTCTGGGGGCGCGTACGAGCAGTACTTC. Translating gives CASRTTSGGAYEQYF.